Listed here are 27 T cell receptor beta chains from one sample, sequenced in a study of shared clonotypes between healthy human individuals. The protocol was immunoSEQ multiplex PCR, while the TCRdb copy is restricted to in-frame clones and leaves out a portion. In the table there are about 490,000 clones, 79% of which are singletons. Sequencing input: PBMCs. The source is a woman aged 40-49 years in good health. Some clones in this sample may be carry-over from other donors' samples.

This sequence joins TRBV7-3 and TRBJ1-2; TRBD1 agrees at 7 bases. J gave up 4 bases and V 6 bases, and 11 bases lay outside the gene matches. The CDR3 consists of 15 residues. CDR1 and CDR2 from the germline V gene are SGHTA and FQGTGA. CDR3 sequence reads: CASSPDRAYGYGYTF. For the CDR3, the DNA is TGTGCCAGCAGTCCAGACAGGGCGTATGGCTATGGCTACACCTTC.

This clone turned up a few times. V gene TRBV7-8 combines with J gene TRBJ2-1; D gene unclear. The CDR3 is 15 residues long. Trimming took 2 bases from V and 2 from J, leaving 10 bases between them. Germline CDR1 reads SGHVS; CDR2 reads FQNEAQ. CDR3 DNA sequence: TGTGCCAGCAGCTTATACCGTTCCCCCTACAATGAGCAGTTCTTC. This sequence encodes CASSLYRSPYNEQFF. Full variable domain (rest looked up from reference TRBV7-8 and TRBJ2-1): GAGVSQSPRYKVAKRGQDVALRCDPISGHVSLFWYQQALGQGPEFLTYFQNEAQLDKSGLPSDRFFAERPEGSVSTLKIQRTQQEDSAVYLCASSLYRSPYNEQFFGPGTRLTVL.

The chain employs TRBV7-6 and TRBJ1-5; unclear D gene. V was clipped by 5 bases and J by 5 bases, with 7 bases between them. Germline-derived CDR1 and CDR2 are SGHVS and FNYEAQ. The CDR3 runs 12 residues. CDR3 nucleotides: TGTGCCAGCAGCCCCGGGGATCAGCCCCAGCATTTT. Residues: CASSPGDQPQHF.

CDR3 sequence (DNA): TGTGCCAGCTCACCACCTGTCGGTCGGATGAACACTGAAGCTTTCTTT. The encoded protein is CASSPPVGRMNTEAFF. The chain uses TRBV18 and TRBJ1-1; D gene uncertain. Deletions cut 0 bases from V and 0 bases from J, with 11 bases between. CDR1 and CDR2 (germline): KGHSH, LQKENI. The CDR3 length is 16 residues.

V usage is TRBV18 and J usage is TRBJ1-4; D not certain. Germline assignment: CDR1 KGHSH and CDR2 LQKENI. This CDR3 spans 15 amino acids. V shed 3 bases and J shed 7 bases, with 15 bases lying between them. This CDR3 reads CASSPERSFTEKLFF. DNA of the CDR3: TGTGCCAGCTCACCGGAGCGGTCATTCACTGAAAAACTGTTTTTT.

The chain has TRBV6-6 and TRBJ1-2; TRBD1 is a possible D gene (6 bases). The CDR3 spans 15 residues. The ends were cut back, 8 bases at V and 0 bases at J, with 16 bases in the middle. Germline CDR1 and CDR2: MNHNY and SVGAGI (reference sequence). DNA for the CDR3: TGTGCCAGCGCAGACAGGAGTCCCCCTAACTATGGCTACACCTTC. It specifies CASADRSPPNYGYTF.

V usage is TRBV5-5 and J usage is TRBJ2-7; 11 nucleotides match TRBD2. This CDR3 has 16 amino acids. Germline CDR1 is SGHKS and CDR2 is YYEKEE (reference sequence). The ends lost 0 bases at V and 1 base at J; junction bases unmatched: 3. The CDR3 loop is CASSLAPSGRSYEQYF. CDR3 DNA: TGTGCCAGCAGCTTGGCCCCTAGCGGGAGGTCCTACGAGCAGTACTTC.

The rearrangement uses TRBV5-6 and TRBJ2-1; D ambiguous. The V end lost 2 bases, the J end lost 4 bases, and 10 bases lay between the germline ends. CDR3 length: 14 amino acids. Germline V gene lookup returns CDR1 SGHDT and CDR2 YYEEEE. The CDR3 DNA sequence: TGTGCCAGCAGCTTCCTGACTGGTTACAATGAGCAGTTCTTC. This sequence encodes CASSFLTGYNEQFF.

V and J are TRBV5-1 and TRBJ2-7; TRBD2 matches at 10 bases. This CDR3 is built from 16 residues. V gave up 4 bases and J gave up 0 bases; unmatched junction bases: 7. Per germline, CDR1 SGHRS and CDR2 YFSETQ. The CDR3 spells CASSPQASGSSYEQYF. CDR3 in DNA: TGCGCCAGCAGCCCCCAGGCTAGCGGGAGCTCCTACGAGCAGTACTTC.

This clone showed up just a few times. The V and J genes are TRBV2 and TRBJ2-2, with 10 bases aligning to TRBD2. Germline V gene data show CDR1 as SNHLY and CDR2 as FYNNEI. V lost 6 bases and J lost 7; bases outside the gene matches: 8. This CDR3 contains 15 residues. The CDR3 DNA sequence: TGTGCCAGCAGCGGAGCGGGAGGGCCGGGCGGGGAGCTGTTTTTT. Translating gives CASSGAGGPGGELFF.

V is TRBV9 and J is TRBJ2-7; D unresolved. The CDR3 consists of 14 residues. Trimming took 3 bases from V and 1 from J, leaving 11 bases between them. The V gene's germline CDR1 is SGDLS and CDR2 YYNGEE. The CDR3 region has the DNA TGTGCCAGCAGCGGAAGCGTGGATTCCTACGAGCAGTACTTC. Protein sequence: CASSGSVDSYEQYF.

The chain has TRBV2 and TRBJ2-5; 10 bases align to TRBD2. Losses at the gene ends were 8 bases for V and 5 bases for J; bases not matched to a gene: 8. Germline V lookup: CDR1 SNHLY, CDR2 FYNNEI. The CDR3 is made up of 14 amino acids. The CDR3 here is CASQPLTSGETQYF. The CDR3 nucleotides are TGTGCCAGCCAACCCTTGACTAGCGGGGAGACCCAGTACTTC.

The rearrangement uses TRBV7-9 and TRBJ2-5; 8 nucleotides match TRBD2. V gave up 7 bases and J gave up 0 bases; unmatched junction bases: 7. Germline V gene data show CDR1 as SEHNR and CDR2 as FQNEAQ (reference sequence). CDR3 size: 15 residues. The CDR3 sequence: CASNLGLGYQETQYF. The CDR3 DNA is TGTGCCAGCAACTTGGGACTAGGGTACCAAGAGACCCAGTACTTC.

The chain combines TRBV10-3 with TRBJ2-7, with D perhaps TRBD1 (5 bases). The CDR3 extends over 13 amino acids. CDR1 and CDR2 from the germline V gene are ENHRY and SYGVKD. V was clipped by 8 bases and J by 0 bases, with 11 bases between them. The CDR3: CAIGALSSYEQYF. CDR3 nucleotides: TGTGCCATCGGGGCATTAAGCTCCTACGAGCAGTACTTC.

Details on this clone: Different DNA sequences within this sample yield the same CDR3. The chain has TRBV5-1 and TRBJ2-2, with 8 bases aligning to TRBD1. Trimming at V came to 0 bases and at J to 4 bases, leaving 2 bases not matched to a gene. The CDR3 is made up of 15 amino acids. CDR1 and CDR2 from the germline V gene are SGHRS and YFSETQ. In DNA, the CDR3 is TGCGCCAGCAGCTTGGGACAGGGGAGCACCGGGGAGCTGTTTTTT. Amino acid sequence: CASSLGQGSTGELFF.

This clone turned up a few times. This rearrangement joins TRBV27 to TRBJ1-1; D call uncertain. The germline gives CDR1 MNHEY, CDR2 SMNVEV (reference sequence). CDR3 length: 13 amino acids. Trimming took 5 bases from V and 1 from J, leaving 8 bases between them. For the CDR3, the DNA is TGTGCCAGCAGTCGGCAAAGGAACACTGAAGCTTTCTTT. It specifies CASSRQRNTEAFF.

The CDR3 protein is CASSQGQGGYGYTF. The DNA for the CDR3 is TGTGCCAGCAGCCAAGGGCAGGGAGGTTATGGCTACACCTTC. This rearrangement joins TRBV4-2 to TRBJ1-2; TRBD1 might be the D (5 bases). CDR3 length equals 14 residues. The V end lost 1 base, the J end lost 5 bases, and 11 bases lay between the germline ends. Germline CDR1 LGHNA, CDR2 YNFKEQ.

The chain links TRBV7-2 to TRBJ1-1; D remains unclear. This CDR3 comprises 11 residues. The germline CDR1 and CDR2 sequences are SGHTA and FQGNSA. Deletions cut 5 bases from V and 6 bases from J, with 7 bases between. The CDR3: CASSVSPEAFF. The DNA for the CDR3 is TGTGCCAGCAGCGTTAGCCCTGAAGCTTTCTTT.

The V and J genes are TRBV18 and TRBJ1-4, with a weak D call TRBD1 (6 bases). V lost 5 bases to trimming and J lost 8 bases, with 9 bases between them. CDR1 and CDR2 (germline): KGHSH, LQKENI. The CDR3 length is 12 residues. Here the CDR3 DNA reads TGTGCCAGCTCAACTGACAGGGAAAAACTGTTTTTT. It yields the protein CASSTDREKLFF.

The chain joins TRBV5-1 to TRBJ2-5; D is undetermined. Trimming took off 4 bases at V and 2 bases at J, with 9 bases between the two ends. The germline V gene has CDR1 SGHRS and CDR2 YFSETQ. This CDR3 is built from 13 residues. CDR3 nucleotide sequence: TGCGCCAGCAGCAGGACCACACAAGAGACCCAGTACTTC. Amino acid sequence: CASSRTTQETQYF.

With regard to this clone: Sequence at one end of the junction differs from germline and may be a read error. The chain employs TRBV10-3 and TRBJ2-7; D is undetermined. Per the germline V gene, CDR1 is ENHRY and CDR2 is SYGVKD. This CDR3 has 13 amino acids. CDR3 sequence: CASSYGFSYEQYF. For the CDR3, the DNA is TGTGCCAGCAGTTACGGTTTCTCCTACGAGCAGTACTTC.

The chain carries TRBV28 and TRBJ2-2; tentatively, D is TRBD2 (6 bases). The ends were cut back, 5 bases at V and 5 bases at J, with 12 bases in the middle. The CDR3 length is 14 residues. Germline V CDR1 and CDR2: MDHEN, SYDVKM. The CDR3 loop is CASSTRRGTGELFF. CDR3 bases: TGTGCCAGCAGTACTCGGCGGGGAACCGGGGAGCTGTTTTTT.

The chain is built from TRBV5-5 and TRBJ2-2; TRBD2 matches 7 bases. Germline V lookup: CDR1 SGHKS, CDR2 YYEKEE (reference sequence). The CDR3 spans 14 residues. The V and J ends lost 2 bases and 6 bases, in that order; junction bases with no gene match: 4. Here the CDR3 DNA reads TGTGCCAGCAGCTTAGCGGCGGGGGCCGGGGAGCTGTTTTTT. It yields the protein CASSLAAGAGELFF.

The gene calls are TRBV19 and TRBJ1-1, with D possibly TRBD1 on 6 matching bases. CDR3 length: 11 amino acids. CDR1 is LNHDA and CDR2 is SQIVND in the germline V gene (reference sequence). The V end lost 11 bases, the J end lost 4 bases, and 11 bases lay between the germline ends. The chain's CDR3 is CASGGPTEAFF. Written as DNA, the CDR3 is TGTGCCTCGGGGGGGCCCACTGAAGCTTTCTTT.

This clone was seen only a few times. The chain employs TRBV20-1 and TRBJ2-7; TRBD1 is a possible D gene (6 bases). This CDR3 contains 11 residues. Germline V lookup: CDR1 DFQATT, CDR2 SNEGSKA (reference sequence). V lost 7 bases and J 4 bases, leaving 11 bases between the germline ends. The CDR3 region has the DNA TGCAGTGTACGGACAGTTTACGAGCAGTACTTC. Its protein product is CSVRTVYEQYF.

This sequence joins TRBV10-2 and TRBJ2-7; TRBD2 agrees at 10 bases. V lost 2 bases, J lost 4 bases, and 5 bases stayed unmatched. The CDR3 covers 15 residues. CDR1 and CDR2 (germline): WSHSY, SAAADI. CDR3 region: CASSEKGLATYEQYF. The CDR3 nucleotides read TGCGCCAGCAGTGAGAAGGGACTAGCGACGTACGAGCAGTACTTC.

V gene TRBV19 combines with J gene TRBJ2-1; D possibly corresponds to TRBD2 (5 bases). V lost 3 bases to trimming and J lost 0 bases, with 9 bases between them. CDR1 and CDR2 (germline): LNHDA, SQIVND (reference sequence). CDR3 length: 15 amino acids. The CDR3 DNA follows: TGTGCCAGTAGTATCGAGCGGCACTCCTACAATGAGCAGTTCTTC. This codes for CASSIERHSYNEQFF.